This T cell receptor beta chain was profiled in a study of CD8+CD57+ T cells in acquired aplastic anemia. Study outcomes and limitations: There were about 27 CD8+ CDR3 sequences that occurred in both patients and controls.

The CDR3 extends over 11 amino acids. Trimming pared 8 bases from V and 8 bases from J, leaving 10 bases between. Germline loops: CDR1 SEHNR, CDR2 FQNEAQ (reference sequence). This clonotype has more than one count but fewer than ten. Its antigen is not identified. The template for TCR beta VDJ and CDR3 sequence profiling was genomic DNA. TCRdb passed the reads through MiXCR, listing each CDR3 protein once. The repertoire has about 110,000 distinct CDR3 sequences, approximately 49% of them found once; the top ten carry 25% to 35%. The TCR sequence derives from a human donor in good health, serving as a control. The sequenced sample was sorted CD4+, CD8+, or CD8+CD57+ T cells (not recorded which) from PBMCs. This chain joins TRBV7-9 and TRBJ2-1; D is undetermined. CDR3 in DNA: TGTGCCAGCTCCTGGGCGGATGAGCAGTTCTTC. Translation gives CASSWADEQFF.